What follows are 32 T cell receptor beta chains derived from one specimen sequenced in a study of cytomegalovirus exposure and HLA in healthy donors. A multiplex PCR was run with 60 Vbeta primers and 13 Jbeta primers. Generated by immunoSEQ multiplex PCR, the TCRdb table keeps only in-frame clones and is missing some. The table includes about 200,000 clones, 70% to 85% detected once. The sequenced sample consisted of PBMCs. Receptors originate from a man between 50 and 59 years old in good health and CMV-seronegative.

This chain links TRBV27 with TRBJ1-4; tentative D call: TRBD1 (5 bases). The CDR3 loop spans 14 amino acids. V was trimmed by 6 bases and J by 6 bases, leaving 14 bases between them. The germline V gene has CDR1 MNHEY and CDR2 SMNVEV (reference sequence). The CDR3 loop is CASRSGTWDEKLFF. CDR3 coding DNA: TGTGCCAGCAGGTCCGGGACTTGGGATGAAAAACTGTTTTTT.

The CDR3 DNA sequence: TGCGCCAGCAGGCTAGCGGGAGAGGATACGCAGTATTTT. It is translated as CASRLAGEDTQYF. The rearrangement joins TRBV5-1 to TRBJ2-3; 10 positions agree with TRBD2. V lost 5 bases and J lost 6; bases outside the gene matches: 3. The CDR3 contains 13 residues. The germline V gene has CDR1 SGHRS and CDR2 YFSETQ. The variable domain in full, with the rest retrieved from reference TRBV5-1 and TRBJ2-3, is KAGVTQTPRYLIKTRGQQVTLSCSPISGHRSVSWYQQTPGQGLQFLFEYFSETQRNKGNFPGRFSGRQFSNSRSEMNVSTLELGDSALYLCASRLAGEDTQYFGPGTRLTVL.

The chain uses TRBV5-1 and TRBJ1-6; possibly TRBD1 for D (6 bases). V was trimmed by 2 bases and J by 7 bases, leaving 13 bases between them. Germline V gene lookup returns CDR1 SGHRS and CDR2 YFSETQ. The CDR3 loop spans 15 amino acids. CDR3 coding DNA: TGCGCCAGCAGCTTAAGTAACAGGGAAAATTCACCCCTCCACTTT. It encodes CASSLSNRENSPLHF.

The chain employs TRBV6-5 and TRBJ1-1; tentative D call: TRBD1 (6 bases). The V gene's germline CDR1 is MNHEY and CDR2 SVGAGI. This CDR3 has 14 amino acids. With 2 bases removed from V and 2 bases from J, the gap between germline ends came to 9 bases. The CDR3 loop reads CASSYNRENTEAFF. The CDR3 DNA reads as TGTGCCAGCAGTTACAACAGGGAAAACACTGAAGCTTTCTTT.

This clone was counted only a few times. This rearrangement joins TRBV5-4 to TRBJ2-1; D is unresolved. The CDR3 has 15 amino acids. Looked up from germline, CDR1 is SGHNT and CDR2 is YYREEE (reference sequence). Trimming shortened V by 2 bases and J by 2 bases, and 11 bases separated the two germline ends. The CDR3 bases are TGTGCCAGCAGCTTAGACTCAACGCCCTACAATGAGCAGTTCTTC. Protein sequence: CASSLDSTPYNEQFF.

The rearrangement uses TRBV4-1 and TRBJ2-5; 16 bases fit TRBD2. This CDR3 is built from 15 residues. Trimming removed 6 bases from V and 3 bases from J; junction bases left unmatched: 1. Germline V gene lookup returns CDR1 MGHRA and CDR2 YSYEKL. CDR3 nucleotides: TGCGCCAGCAGGGGACTAGCGGGAGGGGAAGAGACCCAGTACTTC. Residues: CASRGLAGGEETQYF.

This clone was seen ten or more times. The chain joins TRBV27 to TRBJ1-6, with a tentative D call TRBD1 (5 bases). The CDR3 covers 16 residues. CDR1 MNHEY and CDR2 SMNVEV come from the germline V gene (reference sequence). Trimming cost V 1 base and J 6 bases, with 13 bases left between them. The CDR3 DNA sequence: TGTGCCAGCAGTTTATTCGAAGACAGAATTAATTCACCCCTCCACTTT. As protein: CASSLFEDRINSPLHF.

The gene calls are TRBV7-8 and TRBJ2-7; perhaps TRBD1 as D (5 bases). V was cut by 1 base and J by 2 bases, with 12 bases left in between. This CDR3 has 15 amino acids. Germline CDR1 SGHVS, CDR2 FQNEAQ. CDR3 loop: CASSLEFREAYEQYF. CDR3 in DNA: TGTGCCAGCAGCTTAGAGTTCAGGGAAGCCTACGAGCAGTACTTC.

The J gene is TRBJ1-5, the V gene TRBV6-5; 9 nucleotides agree with TRBD1. CDR3 length: 15 amino acids. Germline trimming cut 6 bases from V and 9 bases from J; bases unmatched to any gene: 12. Germline assignment: CDR1 MNHEY and CDR2 SVGAGI. CDR3 residues: CASSPLTGGLGPQHF. CDR3 DNA sequence: TGTGCCAGCAGCCCTCTTACAGGGGGCCTGGGGCCCCAGCATTTT.

This sequence joins TRBV7-9 and TRBJ1-5; D unresolved. The CDR3 extends over 15 amino acids. The germline CDR1 and CDR2 sequences are SEHNR and FQNEAQ (reference sequence). V lost 6 bases and J 3 bases, leaving 15 bases between the germline ends. CDR3 protein: CASSRSGINNQPQHF. CDR3 nucleotide sequence: TGTGCCAGCAGTAGGAGCGGAATAAACAATCAGCCCCAGCATTTT.

The gene calls are TRBV30 and TRBJ2-3; maybe TRBD2 (5 bases). The V end was cut by 6 bases, the J end by 4 bases, with 17 bases between. The CDR3 totals 14 residues. Per germline, CDR1 GTSNPN and CDR2 SVGIG (reference sequence). The chain's CDR3 is CACQRSSLSDTQYF. CDR3 sequence (DNA): TGTGCCTGCCAGCGGTCCAGTCTTTCAGATACGCAGTATTTT.

This clone was detected only a few times. The V and J genes are TRBV7-3 and TRBJ1-1; D not resolved. The germline V gene has CDR1 SGHTA and CDR2 FQGTGA. V was shortened by 8 bases and J by 1 base, with 11 bases between the two germline ends. This CDR3 has 13 residues. DNA for the CDR3: TGTGCCAGCGGACTTAACAGGAACACTGAAGCTTTCTTT. As protein: CASGLNRNTEAFF.

The rearrangement uses TRBV28 and TRBJ2-5; 7 bases are a match to TRBD1. Trimming cost V 6 bases and J 4 bases; bases outside gene matches: 5. Germline V lookup: CDR1 MDHEN, CDR2 SYDVKM. This CDR3 is built from 13 residues. CDR3 loop: CASSDRVRETQYF. The CDR3 DNA follows: TGTGCCAGCAGCGACAGGGTGAGAGAGACCCAGTACTTC.

The count of this clone is one. V gene TRBV5-1 combines with J gene TRBJ2-3; TRBD2 aligns across 11 bases. V lost 2 bases and J lost 2; bases outside the gene matches: 4. Per the germline V gene, CDR1 is SGHRS and CDR2 is YFSETQ. The CDR3 has 16 residues. The CDR3: CASSLGTSGATDTQYF. The DNA of the CDR3 is TGCGCCAGCAGCTTAGGGACTAGCGGAGCCACAGATACGCAGTATTTT.

The chain recombines TRBV7-9 with TRBJ1-5; TRBD1 aligns across 7 bases. In germline, CDR1 is SEHNR, CDR2 FQNEAQ (reference sequence). V trimming: 4 bases; J trimming: 9 bases; junction bases outside the gene matches: 9. This CDR3 contains 14 residues. The CDR3 nucleotides read TGTGCCAGCAGCTATACAGGGGCCAGAGGGCCCCAGCATTTT. Translating it yields CASSYTGARGPQHF. Filled out from reference TRBV7-9 and TRBJ1-5, the complete variable domain reads DTGVSQNPRHKITKRGQNVTFRCDPISEHNRLYWYRQTLGQGPEFLTYFQNEAQLEKSRLLSDRFSAERPKGSFSTLEIQRTEQGDSAMYLCASSYTGARGPQHFGDGTRLSIL.

The chain joins TRBV2 to TRBJ1-4; D ambiguous. The V and J ends lost 2 bases and 5 bases respectively, with 9 bases between them. This CDR3 has 14 amino acids. Germline CDR1 reads SNHLY; CDR2 reads FYNNEI. The CDR3 region has the DNA TGTGCCAGCAGTGAATACCAGAACAATGAAAAACTGTTTTTT. Translated: CASSEYQNNEKLFF.

The table lists this clone with a few counts. The J gene is TRBJ2-7, the V gene TRBV6-4, with 7 bases that match TRBD1. The length of the CDR3 is 15 residues. Germline CDR1 and CDR2: MRHNA and SNTAGT. V trimming: 6 bases; J trimming: 0 bases; junction bases outside the gene matches: 8. CDR3 region: CASRGRQGGSYEQYF. CDR3 nucleotide sequence: TGTGCCAGCAGAGGCAGACAGGGTGGCTCCTACGAGCAGTACTTC.

The gene calls are TRBV15 and TRBJ2-3, with 9 bases matching TRBD2. The V segment lost 2 bases and the J segment 1 base; nucleotides outside the gene matches: 7. This CDR3 spans 17 amino acids. Germline values: CDR1 LNHNV, CDR2 YYDKDF (reference sequence). The CDR3 protein is CATSRSIAGVGTDTQYF. DNA of the CDR3: TGTGCCACCAGCAGAAGTATAGCGGGAGTGGGCACAGATACGCAGTATTTT.

This clone was seen a few times. The V gene is TRBV27, the J gene TRBJ1-5, with D possibly TRBD1 on 6 matching bases. CDR1 is MNHEY, CDR2 SMNVEV, per germline (reference sequence). The CDR3 is 17 residues long. V lost 6 bases to trimming and J lost 6 bases, with 24 bases between them. The CDR3 bases are TGTGCCAGCAGCCCTACCCTCTCCAGGGGTCGGGGTCAGCCCCAGCATTTT. It encodes CASSPTLSRGRGQPQHF.

J is TRBJ2-1 and V is TRBV18; the match to TRBD2 covers 12 bases. The V gene end was trimmed by 6 bases and the J gene end by 7 bases; junction bases not matched to a gene: 10. From germline, CDR1 is KGHSH and CDR2 LQKENI. CDR3 length: 16 residues. The CDR3: CASSSGLAGTGNEQFF. As DNA, the CDR3 is TGTGCCAGCTCCTCTGGACTAGCGGGAACCGGAAATGAGCAGTTCTTC.

This chain connects TRBV6-9 to TRBJ2-5; 12 bases fit TRBD1. Germline CDR1 is MNHGY and CDR2 is SVAAGI. V was pared by 3 bases and J by 4 bases, with 3 bases of the junction left unmatched. This CDR3 region has 15 residues. CDR3 bases: TGTGCCAGCAGTTACCCGGGACAGGGGGCAGAGACCCAGTACTTC. Translated: CASSYPGQGAETQYF.

The chain recombines TRBV5-1 with TRBJ2-1, with 7 bases fitting TRBD2. V dropped 4 bases and J dropped 7; count of bases not matched to a gene: 14. Germline V gene lookup returns CDR1 SGHRS and CDR2 YFSETQ. The CDR3 spans 16 residues. The CDR3 nucleotides are TGCGCCAGCAGCCGGCCCGCCCCGACTAGCCCGAATGAGCAGTTCTTC. Translating it yields CASSRPAPTSPNEQFF. Full variable domain (missing parts from reference TRBV5-1 and TRBJ2-1): KAGVTQTPRYLIKTRGQQVTLSCSPISGHRSVSWYQQTPGQGLQFLFEYFSETQRNKGNFPGRFSGRQFSNSRSEMNVSTLELGDSALYLCASSRPAPTSPNEQFFGPGTRLTVL.

This chain uses TRBV27 with TRBJ2-2; D unclear. The CDR3 spans 15 residues. The ends were cut back, 2 bases at V and 3 bases at J, with 10 bases in the middle. Germline V gene data show CDR1 as MNHEY and CDR2 as SMNVEV (reference sequence). The CDR3 loop reads CASSLNFPYTGELFF. CDR3 nucleotides: TGTGCCAGCAGTTTAAACTTTCCTTACACCGGGGAGCTGTTTTTT.

Comments on this clone: The junction shows a germline mismatch at one end, possibly a read error. This rearrangement joins TRBV6-5 to TRBJ2-1; TRBD1 is a possible D gene (6 bases). CDR1 and CDR2 from the germline V gene are MNHEY and SVGAGI. The CDR3 loop spans 15 amino acids. Here the CDR3 DNA reads TGTGCCAGCAGTTATTTCAGGGGATCCTTCAATGAGCAGTTCTTC. This translates into CASSYFRGSFNEQFF.

CDR3 in amino acids: CASSFQGGQPQHF. Written as DNA, the CDR3 is TGTGCCAGCAGCTTCCAGGGTGGGCAGCCCCAGCATTTT. This chain uses TRBV7-8 with TRBJ1-5, with TRBD1 as a possible D gene (5 bases). This CDR3 has 13 residues. Germline CDR1 SGHVS, CDR2 FQNEAQ. V shed 3 bases and J shed 7 bases, with 10 bases lying between them.

The chain couples TRBV5-1 to TRBJ1-1, with D hard to call. This CDR3 is built from 13 residues. Trimming cost V 2 bases and J 1 base, with 6 bases left between them. Germline assignment: CDR1 SGHRS and CDR2 YFSETQ. CDR3 coding DNA: TGCGCCAGCAGCTTAGAGGAGAACACTGAAGCTTTCTTT. Its translation: CASSLEENTEAFF.

V usage is TRBV7-9 and J usage is TRBJ2-3; D gene unclear. Per germline, CDR1 SEHNR and CDR2 FQNEAQ (reference sequence). Trimming took off 8 bases at V and 0 bases at J, with 9 bases between the two ends. The CDR3 is 13 amino acids. CDR3 protein: CASRHISTDTQYF. In DNA form, the CDR3 reads TGTGCCAGCCGCCACATTAGCACAGATACGCAGTATTTT.

The chain joins TRBV7-6 to TRBJ2-7, with D hard to call. The CDR3 loop spans 15 amino acids. V lost 5 bases and J lost 0, with 14 bases in between. The germline CDR1 and CDR2 sequences are SGHVS and FNYEAQ. CDR3 DNA: TGTGCCAGCAGCCAAGACCCAGGATACTCCTACGAGCAGTACTTC. This gives the protein CASSQDPGYSYEQYF.

The chain combines TRBV7-9 with TRBJ1-5; D gene unclear. Germline V lookup: CDR1 SEHNR, CDR2 FQNEAQ (reference sequence). Trimming took 1 base from V and 2 from J, leaving 6 bases between them. This CDR3 is built from 14 residues. CDR3 region: CASSLGGRNQPQHF. The DNA of the CDR3 is TGTGCCAGCAGCTTAGGTGGGCGCAATCAGCCCCAGCATTTT.

This chain uses TRBV6-1 with TRBJ2-7, with a tentative D call TRBD2 (6 bases). The CDR3 has 17 residues. Germline V gene lookup returns CDR1 MNHNS and CDR2 SASEGT. V lost 4 bases to trimming and J lost 0 bases, with 19 bases between them. This CDR3 is CASSASLMRGSSYEQYF. In DNA form, the CDR3 reads TGTGCCAGCAGTGCCTCCTTAATGCGGGGCAGCTCCTACGAGCAGTACTTC.

The genes are TRBV27 and TRBJ2-7, with TRBD2 identical over 7 bases. This CDR3 contains 13 residues. Germline V CDR1 and CDR2: MNHEY, SMNVEV (reference sequence). Germline trimming cut 8 bases from V and 4 bases from J; bases unmatched to any gene: 8. The CDR3 spells CASARPAGYEQYF. CDR3 coding DNA: TGTGCCAGCGCCCGGCCAGCGGGGTACGAGCAGTACTTC.

The chain links TRBV28 to TRBJ2-5, with 8 bases matching TRBD1. After removal of 7 bases from V and 4 bases from J, the junction contained 11 bases not matched to a gene. This CDR3 has 15 amino acids. The germline CDR1 and CDR2 sequences are MDHEN and SYDVKM. CDR3: CASTPGGAVSETQYF. CDR3 coding DNA: TGTGCCAGCACCCCAGGGGGCGCCGTATCAGAGACCCAGTACTTC.